This passage covers 26 T cell receptor beta chains from one sample sequenced in a study of blood T cell repertoires in COVID-19. Produced via immunoSEQ multiplex PCR; TCRdb's table is partial and in-frame only. The sample yields a few hundred thousand clones, around 87% seen once. Input material: peripheral blood. These receptors originate from a woman aged 45-65 years with acute or convalescent COVID-19.

CDR3 in amino acids: CASSIQGSGEAFF. The CDR3 bases are TGCGCCAGCAGCATACAGGGTTCGGGTGAAGCTTTCTTT. The chain has TRBV5-1 and TRBJ1-1; weak D call: TRBD1 (6 bases). Germline assignment: CDR1 SGHRS and CDR2 YFSETQ. Trimming shortened V by 4 bases and J by 7 bases, and 14 bases separated the two germline ends. There are 13 residues in the CDR3.

This chain uses TRBV3-1 (or the pseudogene TRBV3-2) with TRBJ1-2; 8 bases match TRBD1. CDR1 LGHDT and CDR2 YNNKEL come from the germline V gene (reference sequence). V was clipped by 4 bases and J by 6 bases; unmatched bases: 4. The CDR3 is made up of 13 amino acids. The CDR3 sequence is CASSPDRGDGYTF. The CDR3 nucleotides read TGTGCCAGCAGCCCCGACAGGGGAGATGGCTACACCTTC.

The J gene is TRBJ2-5, the V gene TRBV5-1, with 7 positions matching TRBD1. The CDR3 is 16 amino acids. Germline V gene lookup returns CDR1 SGHRS and CDR2 YFSETQ. V gave up 4 bases and J gave up 3 bases; unmatched junction bases: 12. CDR3 sequence reads: CASSAQGSGGKETQYF. In nucleotides, the CDR3 is TGCGCCAGCAGCGCACAGGGGAGTGGCGGAAAAGAGACCCAGTACTTC.

The table lists this clone with a count of one. V is TRBV7-2 and J is TRBJ2-4; D gene uncertain. This CDR3 spans 14 amino acids. The germline V and J ends were trimmed by 7 bases and 0 bases, with 10 bases remaining between them. Germline values: CDR1 SGHTA, CDR2 FQGNSA. The CDR3 loop is CASTPTLAKNIQYF. CDR3 coding DNA: TGTGCCAGCACTCCGACACTAGCCAAAAACATTCAGTACTTC.

The chain combines TRBV28 with TRBJ2-2; TRBD2 agrees at 8 bases. From germline, CDR1 is MDHEN and CDR2 SYDVKM. Trimming cost V 6 bases and J 6 bases; bases outside gene matches: 9. The CDR3 has 15 residues. The CDR3 region has the DNA TGTGCCAGCAGATTCCCCGGGGGGGGCGCCGGGGAGCTGTTTTTT. The encoded protein is CASRFPGGGAGELFF.

As DNA, the CDR3 is TGTGCCAGCAGTGAACAAGGGGGTTTTGGAAACACCATATATTTT. This gives the protein CASSEQGGFGNTIYF. The V and J genes are TRBV6-1 and TRBJ1-3, with D possibly being TRBD1 (6 bases). Germline V gene sequence: CDR1 MNHNS, CDR2 SASEGT. Trimming stripped 2 bases from V and 3 bases from J, with 11 bases between. The CDR3 sequence is 15 residues long.

The gene calls are TRBV10-1 and TRBJ1-2; 8 bases align to TRBD1. The CDR3 length is 14 residues. The V gene's germline CDR1 is WNHNN and CDR2 SYGVQD (reference sequence). V trimming: 0 bases; J trimming: 8 bases; junction bases outside the gene matches: 5. The CDR3 region is CASSESQGADGYTF. As DNA, the CDR3 is TGCGCCAGCAGTGAGTCGCAGGGGGCAGACGGCTACACCTTC.

The count of this clone is one. The chain uses TRBV3-1 (or the pseudogene TRBV3-2) and TRBJ2-1; the match to TRBD2 covers 11 bases. With 5 bases clipped from V and 6 bases from J, the junction kept 6 bases outside the gene matches. CDR3 size: 15 residues. CDR1 is LGHDT, CDR2 YNNKEL, per germline (reference sequence). The CDR3 protein is CASSGRLAGFNEQFF. In nucleotides, the CDR3 is TGTGCCAGCAGCGGGAGACTAGCGGGATTCAATGAGCAGTTCTTC.

In this sample, this clone turned up once. One end of the junction is discordant with germline, which a read error may explain. The chain joins TRBV6-2 or TRBV6-3 to TRBJ2-7, with TRBD1 matching 8 bases. CDR1 is MNHEY and CDR2 is SVGEGT in the germline V gene. This CDR3 is built from 15 residues. In DNA, the CDR3 is TGTGCCACCAGTAGGAACAGGGGGTCCCCCTACGAGCAGTACTTC. Translating gives CATSRNRGSPYEQYF.

Comments on this clone: The same CDR3 can be traced to other DNA sequences in this sample. This chain connects TRBV18 to TRBJ2-5, with D hard to call. The CDR3 is made up of 12 amino acids. CDR1 is KGHSH, CDR2 LQKENI, per germline. V was cut by 1 base and J by 5 bases, with 5 bases left in between. CDR3 loop: CASSPRGETQYF. In DNA form, the CDR3 reads TGTGCCAGCTCACCACGAGGCGAGACCCAGTACTTC. Variable domain in full (rest from reference TRBV18 and TRBJ2-5): NAGVMQNPRHLVRRRGQEARLRCSPMKGHSHVYWYRQLPEEGLKFMVYLQKENIIDESGMPKERFSAEFPKEGPSILRIQQVVRGDSAAYFCASSPRGETQYFGPGTRLLVL.

As DNA, the CDR3 is TGCGCCAGCAGCTTCCCTACAGGGGACGGCTACACCTTC. Translating it yields CASSFPTGDGYTF. The rearrangement joins TRBV5-1 to TRBJ1-2, with 7 positions matching TRBD1. Germline V gene data show CDR1 as SGHRS and CDR2 as YFSETQ. This CDR3 has 13 residues. J was trimmed by 8 bases and V by 2 bases; bases with no gene match: 6. Full variable domain (remainder filled in from reference TRBV5-1 and TRBJ1-2): KAGVTQTPRYLIKTRGQQVTLSCSPISGHRSVSWYQQTPGQGLQFLFEYFSETQRNKGNFPGRFSGRQFSNSRSEMNVSTLELGDSALYLCASSFPTGDGYTFGSGTRLTVV.

This rearrangement joins TRBV24-1 to TRBJ2-3; 8 bases agree with TRBD2. J lost 4 bases, V lost 9 bases, and 11 bases had no gene match. The CDR3 is 15 residues long. The germline gives CDR1 KGHDR, CDR2 SFDVKD. CDR3 coding DNA: TGTGCCACCTCCGGGGGGGGGACGGGAGCAGATACGCAGTATTTT. This codes for CATSGGGTGADTQYF.

The CDR3 here is CAWSGSRGWTGELFF. Here the CDR3 DNA reads TGTGCCTGGAGTGGGTCCAGGGGGTGGACCGGGGAGCTGTTTTTT. The gene calls are TRBV30 and TRBJ2-2; 7 bases agree with TRBD1. The CDR3 totals 15 residues. V shed 1 base, J shed 5 bases, and the junction held 7 bases outside the gene matches. Germline lookup yields CDR1 GTSNPN and CDR2 SVGIG (reference sequence).

The V gene is TRBV20-1, the J gene TRBJ2-5; TRBD2 is a possible D gene (5 bases). V was shortened by 2 bases and J by 5 bases, with 6 bases between the two germline ends. The CDR3 extends over 11 amino acids. From germline, CDR1 is DFQATT and CDR2 SNEGSKA (reference sequence). CDR3 sequence reads: CSARWRETQYF. CDR3 nucleotides: TGCAGTGCTAGATGGAGGGAGACCCAGTACTTC.

This chain connects TRBV7-7 to TRBJ2-5; a weak D match, TRBD1 (5 bases). V was clipped by 11 bases and J by 2 bases, with 21 bases between them. The germline V gene has CDR1 SSHAT and CDR2 FNYEAQ (reference sequence). CDR3 length equals 15 residues. The CDR3 DNA sequence: TGTGCCCTCCGGGCTTCGACAGCCTCACAAGAGACCCAGTACTTC. This translates into CALRASTASQETQYF.

For the CDR3, the DNA is TGTGCCAGCAGCTCGCCCGGGACTAGCGGAAACAAAAACATTCAGTACTTC. This gives the protein CASSSPGTSGNKNIQYF. The chain carries TRBV7-2 and TRBJ2-4; 11 bases line up with TRBD2. The V gene's germline CDR1 is SGHTA and CDR2 FQGNSA. This CDR3 region has 17 residues. Losses at the gene ends were 4 bases for V and 3 bases for J; bases not matched to a gene: 8.

This clone showed up just once. This sequence joins TRBV7-2 and TRBJ2-7, with 10 bases identical to TRBD2. Germline lookup yields CDR1 SGHTA and CDR2 FQGNSA. The V and J ends lost 1 base and 4 bases, in that order; junction bases with no gene match: 4. The CDR3 spans 15 residues. In nucleotides, the CDR3 is TGTGCCAGCAGCTTAGTCCCTAGCGGGGGTTACGAGCAGTACTTC. This encodes CASSLVPSGGYEQYF.

The chain carries TRBV12-3 or TRBV12-4 and TRBJ1-1, with 8 nucleotides matching TRBD1. With 6 bases clipped from V and 4 bases from J, the junction kept 4 bases outside the gene matches. The CDR3 is 13 amino acids. Written as DNA, the CDR3 is TGTGCCAGCAGAAACAGGGGGAGCACTGAAGCTTTCTTT. It translates to CASRNRGSTEAFF.

The chain links TRBV7-8 to TRBJ2-7; maybe TRBD2 (10 bases). CDR1 SGHVS and CDR2 FQNEAQ come from the germline V gene. This CDR3 comprises 15 residues. Trimming shortened V by 4 bases and J by 6 bases, and 19 bases separated the two germline ends. The CDR3 sequence is CASSSQLAGQGEQYF. The CDR3 nucleotides are TGTGCCAGCAGCTCCCAACTAGCGGGACAGGGCGAGCAGTACTTC.

This sequence joins TRBV19 and TRBJ1-2; TRBD1 matches 9 bases. This CDR3 spans 15 amino acids. Per the germline V gene, CDR1 is LNHDA and CDR2 is SQIVND (reference sequence). Losses at the gene ends were 4 bases for V and 2 bases for J; bases not matched to a gene: 5. Written as DNA, the CDR3 is TGTGCCAGTAGTAGACGGACAGGGGCCAACTATGGCTACACCTTC. It encodes CASSRRTGANYGYTF.

This clone was picked up a small number of times. The V and J genes are TRBV3-1 (or the pseudogene TRBV3-2) and TRBJ1-1; D remains unclear. V lost 1 base, J lost 0 bases, and 15 bases lay in between. The germline V gene encodes CDR1 LGHDT and CDR2 YNNKEL (reference sequence). The CDR3 runs 17 residues. The CDR3 is CASSQVGRMTMNTEAFF. CDR3 sequence (DNA): TGTGCCAGCAGCCAAGTCGGACGGATGACTATGAACACTGAAGCTTTCTTT.

The chain employs TRBV5-4 and TRBJ2-5; D may be TRBD1 (5 bases). Germline V gene sequence: CDR1 SGHNT, CDR2 YYREEE (reference sequence). CDR3 length: 13 amino acids. Trimming shortened V by 5 bases and J by 5 bases, and 13 bases separated the two germline ends. CDR3 in amino acids: CASRSTGPETQYF. The CDR3 region has the DNA TGTGCCAGCAGATCTACAGGTCCGGAGACCCAGTACTTC.

For this clone: This same CDR3 is encoded by further DNA sequences in the sample. The chain couples TRBV5-1 to TRBJ2-1, with TRBD1 matching over 9 bases. This CDR3 has 15 residues. J lost 2 bases, V lost 3 bases, and 3 bases had no gene match. Germline CDR1 reads SGHRS; CDR2 reads YFSETQ. DNA of the CDR3: TGCGCCAGCAGCTCGGGGACAGGGACCTACAATGAGCAGTTCTTC. Translated: CASSSGTGTYNEQFF.

This clone is a singleton in its sample. This chain joins TRBV5-1 and TRBJ2-7, with TRBD2 matching over 14 bases. Losses at the gene ends were 4 bases for V and 4 bases for J; bases not matched to a gene: 7. Germline V gene sequence: CDR1 SGHRS, CDR2 YFSETQ. The CDR3 spans 16 residues. The CDR3 protein is CASSPSGLAGAYEQYF. DNA of the CDR3: TGCGCCAGCAGCCCCTCGGGACTAGCGGGAGCATACGAGCAGTACTTC. Filled out from reference TRBV5-1 and TRBJ2-7, the complete variable domain reads KAGVTQTPRYLIKTRGQQVTLSCSPISGHRSVSWYQQTPGQGLQFLFEYFSETQRNKGNFPGRFSGRQFSNSRSEMNVSTLELGDSALYLCASSPSGLAGAYEQYFGPGTRLTVT.

J is TRBJ2-1 and V is TRBV5-1; weak D call: TRBD1 (5 bases). The CDR3 is 15 amino acids. Germline lookup yields CDR1 SGHRS and CDR2 YFSETQ. V was cut by 0 bases and J by 4 bases, with 11 bases left in between. The DNA of the CDR3 is TGCGCCAGCAGCTTGGAGTCGACAGTTTACAATGAGCAGTTCTTC. It is translated as CASSLESTVYNEQFF.

V gene TRBV2 combines with J gene TRBJ1-4; D might be TRBD1 (6 bases). The CDR3 runs 14 residues. With 2 bases removed from V and 8 bases from J, the gap between germline ends came to 12 bases. The germline V gene has CDR1 SNHLY and CDR2 FYNNEI. CDR3: CASSENRAGEKLFF. The DNA for the CDR3 is TGTGCCAGCAGTGAAAACAGGGCGGGCGAAAAACTGTTTTTT.